One TCR beta chain is described in this entry. The data are from a study of shared T cell receptors in the human thymus. Using immunoSEQ multiplex PCR, the repertoire was profiled, and TCRdb retains in-frame clones only, with some absent. The sample contains some 760,000 clones, 70% to 90% of which appear only once. Germline V gene sequence: CDR1 MNHEY, CDR2 SMNVEV (reference sequence). Trimming pared 5 bases from V and 4 bases from J, leaving 15 bases between. This CDR3 contains 15 residues. The same specimen was also included in a second study, on human thymus T cells. That source adds: Blood and thymic repertoires both appeared biased in V and J gene usage. Reports from related research described highly overlapping thymic repertoires among unrelated individuals.

V usage is TRBV27 and J usage is TRBJ2-4; no definite D call. The sample was thymocytes. The sequence was collected from a girl under two years old with a congenital heart defect. CDR3 nucleotide sequence: TGTGCCAGCAGTCCTGAACTAAAGCCGAAAAACATTCAGTACTTC. Protein: CASSPELKPKNIQYF.